Below are 30 T cell receptor beta chains sequenced from a single sample in a study of blood T cell repertoires in COVID-19. TCRdb's table, derived via immunoSEQ multiplex PCR, lists solely in-frame clones and lacks some. The table lists about 40,000 clones, roughly four fifths of them singletons. Sequencing was done on a sample of peripheral blood. These receptors were collected from a woman aged 55-70 years with acute or convalescent COVID-19.

The V call is TRBV5-1, the J call TRBJ2-5; TRBD1 agrees at 7 bases. Germline lookup yields CDR1 SGHRS and CDR2 YFSETQ. This CDR3 contains 15 residues. V lost 9 bases to trimming and J lost 1 base; unmatched junction nucleotides: 12. CDR3 residues: CATKTGPVRQETQYF. DNA of the CDR3: TGCGCCACCAAGACAGGGCCCGTTCGCCAAGAGACCCAGTACTTC.

The genes are TRBV6-5 and TRBJ1-1; the match to TRBD1 covers 7 bases. The V gene end was trimmed by 6 bases and the J gene end by 0 bases; junction bases not matched to a gene: 4. CDR3 length: 14 amino acids. Looked up from germline, CDR1 is MNHEY and CDR2 is SVGAGI. The CDR3 DNA is TGTGCCAGCAGGATTGGACAGGTGAACACTGAAGCTTTCTTT. Translated: CASRIGQVNTEAFF.

J is TRBJ2-7 and V is TRBV6-5; weak D call: TRBD1 (5 bases). Germline CDR1 is MNHEY and CDR2 is SVGAGI. V lost 7 bases and J lost 7, with 20 bases in between. The CDR3 runs to 14 residues. In nucleotides, the CDR3 is TGTGCCAGCACCCCAACAGGTATCGGTTGGGAGCAGTACTTC. Translating it yields CASTPTGIGWEQYF.

The rearrangement links TRBV18 to TRBJ1-2; the D is unclear. Trimming removed 5 bases from V and 0 bases from J, with 13 bases in between. CDR1 KGHSH and CDR2 LQKENI come from the germline V gene. The CDR3 length is 15 residues. The CDR3 loop reads CASSSILSANYGYTF. The CDR3 DNA follows: TGTGCCAGCTCATCGATCCTCTCAGCTAACTATGGCTACACCTTC.

The chain uses TRBV27 and TRBJ2-1; the D is unclear. Germline CDR1 MNHEY, CDR2 SMNVEV (reference sequence). This CDR3 spans 16 amino acids. V gave up 6 bases and J gave up 6 bases, with 21 bases separating them. DNA for the CDR3: TGTGCCAGCAGCAACCAAAATCTACGTTCGTCCAATGAGCAGTTCTTC. Amino acids: CASSNQNLRSSNEQFF.

The V call is TRBV6-4, the J call TRBJ1-1, with D possibly TRBD1 on 5 matching bases. In germline, CDR1 is MRHNA, CDR2 SNTAGT. The CDR3 consists of 15 residues. Deletions cut 5 bases from V and 6 bases from J, with 19 bases between. CDR3 residues: CASSKGGGGIAEAFF. In nucleotides, the CDR3 is TGTGCCAGCAGTAAAGGCGGGGGGGGTATCGCTGAAGCTTTCTTT.

This chain links TRBV29-1 with TRBJ1-2, with 8 bases identical to TRBD1. The CDR3 is 12 residues long. The junction had 4 bases not matched to a gene; V was cut back by 6 bases and J by 4 bases. From germline, CDR1 is SQVTM and CDR2 ANQGSEA. CDR3 DNA: TGCAGCGTAGGGACAGGCGCCTATGGCTACACCTTC. Its protein is CSVGTGAYGYTF. The variable domain in full, with the rest retrieved from reference TRBV29-1 and TRBJ1-2, is SAVISQKPSRDICQRGTSLTIQCQVDSQVTMMFWYRQQPGQSLTLIATANQGSEATYESGFVIDKFPISRPNLTFSTLTVSNMSPEDSSIYLCSVGTGAYGYTFGSGTRLTVV.

The chain is built from TRBV9 and TRBJ2-7; D is perhaps TRBD1 (6 bases). The V gene lost 2 bases and the J gene lost 4 bases, with 13 bases spanning the gap. Germline-derived CDR1 and CDR2 are SGDLS and YYNGEE. This CDR3 contains 14 residues. The CDR3 region is CASSVGTPPYEQYF. CDR3 DNA sequence: TGTGCCAGCAGCGTGGGGACACCTCCTTACGAGCAGTACTTC.

This clone has just a few counts. The chain combines TRBV10-3 with TRBJ2-7, with 12 bases fitting TRBD2. Germline lookup yields CDR1 ENHRY and CDR2 SYGVKD. V gave up 7 bases and J gave up 5 bases; unmatched junction bases: 9. The CDR3 runs to 15 residues. CDR3 loop: CAIKELAGGFDEQYF. The CDR3 coding sequence is TGTGCCATCAAAGAACTAGCGGGAGGTTTCGACGAGCAGTACTTC.

This clone was seen more than once but under ten times. The J gene is TRBJ2-5, the V gene TRBV7-2; D remains ambiguous. Germline V gene sequence: CDR1 SGHTA, CDR2 FQGNSA. Trimming removed 2 bases at V and 1 base at J, with 5 bases between. This CDR3 has 13 residues. CDR3 amino acids: CASSLTPQETQYF. The CDR3 DNA reads as TGTGCCAGCAGCTTAACACCCCAAGAGACCCAGTACTTC.

This clone came up once. This chain links TRBV9 with TRBJ2-3; 10 bases map to TRBD2. With V trimmed by 0 bases and J by 1 base, 2 bases remained unmatched. Germline V gene sequence: CDR1 SGDLS, CDR2 YYNGEE. The CDR3 loop spans 16 amino acids. The CDR3 nucleotides are TGTGCCAGCAGCGTAGTGGGGACTAGCGGCACAGATACGCAGTATTTT. Amino acids: CASSVVGTSGTDTQYF.

V gene TRBV6-5 combines with J gene TRBJ2-1; 12 positions match TRBD2. The germline V gene has CDR1 MNHEY and CDR2 SVGAGI. V trimming: 6 bases; J trimming: 0 bases; junction bases outside the gene matches: 0. The CDR3 covers 15 residues. The CDR3 loop reads CASRGLAGSYNEQFF. For the CDR3, the DNA is TGTGCCAGCAGGGGACTAGCGGGCTCCTACAATGAGCAGTTCTTC.

The V and J genes are TRBV11-1 and TRBJ1-2; tentative D call: TRBD1 (6 bases). Germline V CDR1 and CDR2: SGHAT, FQDESV (reference sequence). The CDR3 length is 13 residues. Trimming removed 4 bases at V and 8 bases at J, with 14 bases between. This CDR3 is CASSSDRSAGYTF. DNA for the CDR3: TGTGCCAGCAGCTCCGACAGGTCGGCAGGCTACACCTTC.

V and J are TRBV20-1 and TRBJ1-1; D not resolved. Germline values: CDR1 DFQATT, CDR2 SNEGSKA (reference sequence). CDR3 length equals 11 residues. Trimming removed 5 bases from V and 1 base from J, with 5 bases in between. CDR3 loop: CSAFQNTEAFF. DNA of the CDR3: TGCAGTGCTTTTCAGAACACTGAAGCTTTCTTT.

The CDR3 spells CASSKQGSYEQYF. CDR3 nucleotide sequence: TGTGCCAGCAGCAAACAGGGTTCCTACGAGCAGTACTTC. V usage is TRBV5-8 and J usage is TRBJ2-7, with D tentatively TRBD1 (6 bases). V lost 4 bases and J lost 1, with 9 bases in between. CDR3 length equals 13 residues. Germline CDR1 reads SGHTS; CDR2 reads YDEGEE.

The V gene is TRBV7-2, the J gene TRBJ2-7, with TRBD2 matching over 9 bases. The V gene end was trimmed by 1 base and the J gene end by 2 bases; junction bases not matched to a gene: 6. This CDR3 has 16 amino acids. Germline V gives CDR1 SGHTA, CDR2 FQGNSA. Written as DNA, the CDR3 is TGTGCCAGCAGCTTAGAGGTTAGCGGGGGAACCTACGAGCAGTACTTC. Amino acids: CASSLEVSGGTYEQYF.

This clone was counted a single time. V is TRBV6-2 or TRBV6-3 and J is TRBJ2-2; 8 bases are a match to TRBD2. The CDR3 has 16 residues. V lost 0 bases, J lost 6 bases, and 6 bases stayed unmatched. Germline CDR1 MNHEY, CDR2 SVGEGT. In nucleotides, the CDR3 is TGTGCCAGCAGTTACTCCAGCGGGAGACTCTCCGGGGAGCTGTTTTTT. Translating gives CASSYSSGRLSGELFF.

This clone has a handful of counts. The chain combines TRBV27 with TRBJ1-4; D perhaps matches TRBD1 (6 bases). CDR1 and CDR2 (germline): MNHEY, SMNVEV (reference sequence). With 0 bases removed from V and 8 bases from J, the gap between germline ends came to 19 bases. There are 17 residues in the CDR3. Written as DNA, the CDR3 is TGTGCCAGCAGTTTATCGACCCCCCGCAGGGGTGAAGAAAAACTGTTTTTT. Amino acid sequence: CASSLSTPRRGEEKLFF.

This clone was detected a few times. This CDR3 is CASTIATGSTDTQYF. The DNA for the CDR3 is TGTGCCAGCACCATAGCGACCGGTAGCACAGATACGCAGTATTTT. The genes are TRBV5-6 and TRBJ2-3; a weak D match, TRBD2 (5 bases). The CDR3 spans 15 residues. Germline CDR1 SGHDT, CDR2 YYEEEE. Trimming shortened V by 6 bases and J by 0 bases, and 14 bases separated the two germline ends. Based on the CDR3 plus reference TRBV5-6 and TRBJ2-3, the full variable domain is DAGVTQSPTHLIKTRGQQVTLRCSPKSGHDTVSWYQQALGQGPQFIFQYYEEEERQRGNFPDRFSGHQFPNYSSELNVNALLLGDSALYLCASTIATGSTDTQYFGPGTRLTVL.

The chain combines TRBV30 with TRBJ1-6; D not resolved. CDR1 and CDR2 (germline): GTSNPN, SVGIG (reference sequence). The CDR3 sequence is 11 residues long. Between the trimmed V and J ends, which lost 5 bases and 5 bases, there was a span of 4 bases. The CDR3: CAWGNNSPLHF. In DNA form, the CDR3 reads TGTGCCTGGGGTAATAATTCACCCCTCCACTTT.

The rearrangement uses TRBV4-2 and TRBJ2-6; D might be TRBD2 (5 bases). The CDR3 runs to 15 residues. Germline V gene sequence: CDR1 LGHNA, CDR2 YNFKEQ. Trimming shortened V by 4 bases and J by 1 base, and 8 bases separated the two germline ends. CDR3: CASSPRDSGANVLTF. The CDR3 DNA is TGTGCCAGCAGCCCCCGGGATTCTGGGGCCAACGTCCTGACTTTC.

The chain employs TRBV5-5 and TRBJ2-7; 11 bases line up with TRBD1. The V and J ends lost 3 bases and 3 bases, in that order; junction bases with no gene match: 11. The CDR3 is 17 amino acids. Per the germline V gene, CDR1 is SGHKS and CDR2 is YYEKEE (reference sequence). The DNA for the CDR3 is TGTGCCAGCAGCTCCGGGACAGGGGGAATATGGGGCTACGAGCAGTACTTC. Its protein product is CASSSGTGGIWGYEQYF.

The gene calls are TRBV5-1 and TRBJ2-3; D is perhaps TRBD2 (6 bases). There are 14 residues in the CDR3. CDR1 is SGHRS and CDR2 is YFSETQ in the germline V gene. V shed 4 bases and J shed 2 bases, with 11 bases lying between them. CDR3 sequence reads: CASSDGGSTDTQYF. As DNA, the CDR3 is TGCGCCAGCAGCGACGGGGGTTCCACAGATACGCAGTATTTT. The variable domain in full, completed from reference TRBV5-1 and TRBJ2-3, reads KAGVTQTPRYLIKTRGQQVTLSCSPISGHRSVSWYQQTPGQGLQFLFEYFSETQRNKGNFPGRFSGRQFSNSRSEMNVSTLELGDSALYLCASSDGGSTDTQYFGPGTRLTVL.

V and J are TRBV19 and TRBJ1-4, with TRBD1 identical over 7 bases. The CDR3 length is 16 residues. With 5 bases clipped from V and 4 bases from J, the junction kept 10 bases outside the gene matches. Germline V gene lookup returns CDR1 LNHDA and CDR2 SQIVND (reference sequence). The CDR3 sequence is CASSPRTGALNEKLFF. Written as DNA, the CDR3 is TGTGCCAGTAGTCCTCGGACAGGAGCTCTTAATGAAAAACTGTTTTTT.

This CDR3 reads CASSTYTDTQYF. The CDR3 region has the DNA TGTGCCAGCAGTACATACACAGATACGCAGTATTTT. The chain uses TRBV7-2 and TRBJ2-3, with D uncertain. The V gene's germline CDR1 is SGHTA and CDR2 FQGNSA. Trimming left V 6 bases short and J 2 bases short, with 6 bases between. There are 12 residues in the CDR3.

This sequence joins TRBV5-4 and TRBJ2-2; D gene uncertain. The CDR3 runs to 13 residues. V lost 0 bases and J lost 4, with 4 bases in between. The germline gives CDR1 SGHNT, CDR2 YYREEE (reference sequence). The CDR3 is CASSLDGTGELFF. The CDR3 nucleotides read TGTGCCAGCAGCTTGGACGGCACCGGGGAGCTGTTTTTT.

V and J are TRBV27 and TRBJ2-3; 7 nucleotides line up with TRBD2. The CDR3 spans 14 residues. V lost 5 bases to trimming and J lost 2 bases; unmatched junction nucleotides: 4. Germline CDR1 and CDR2: MNHEY and SMNVEV (reference sequence). The CDR3 DNA reads as TGTGCCAGCAGTCCCAGGGACTACACAGATACGCAGTATTTT. Protein sequence: CASSPRDYTDTQYF.

V gene TRBV18 combines with J gene TRBJ1-1; 7 bases line up with TRBD1. The CDR3 length is 15 residues. Germline CDR1 is KGHSH and CDR2 is LQKENI. V shed 4 bases and J 1 base; nucleotides not matched to a gene: 6. The CDR3, as DNA: TGTGCCAGCTCACTAAGGGGACAGAAGAACACTGAAGCTTTCTTT. It encodes CASSLRGQKNTEAFF. Looking up the rest from reference TRBV18 and TRBJ1-1 gives the full variable domain: NAGVMQNPRHLVRRRGQEARLRCSPMKGHSHVYWYRQLPEEGLKFMVYLQKENIIDESGMPKERFSAEFPKEGPSILRIQQVVRGDSAAYFCASSLRGQKNTEAFFGQGTRLTVV.

The DNA of the CDR3 is TGTGCCATCAGTGAGATGTCAATGAACACTGAAGCTTTCTTT. This translates into CAISEMSMNTEAFF. The chain recombines TRBV10-3 with TRBJ1-1, with D hard to call. CDR1 and CDR2 (germline): ENHRY, SYGVKD. Between the trimmed V and J ends, which lost 2 bases and 0 bases, there was a span of 7 bases. This CDR3 is 14 amino acids long.

This chain joins TRBV5-4 and TRBJ2-7; 8 positions agree with TRBD1. CDR1 and CDR2 (germline): SGHNT, YYREEE (reference sequence). The CDR3 spans 15 residues. V trimming: 7 bases; J trimming: 3 bases; junction bases outside the gene matches: 12. CDR3: CASRPDRALIYEQYF. The CDR3 region has the DNA TGTGCCAGCCGGCCGGACAGGGCCCTTATCTACGAGCAGTACTTC.